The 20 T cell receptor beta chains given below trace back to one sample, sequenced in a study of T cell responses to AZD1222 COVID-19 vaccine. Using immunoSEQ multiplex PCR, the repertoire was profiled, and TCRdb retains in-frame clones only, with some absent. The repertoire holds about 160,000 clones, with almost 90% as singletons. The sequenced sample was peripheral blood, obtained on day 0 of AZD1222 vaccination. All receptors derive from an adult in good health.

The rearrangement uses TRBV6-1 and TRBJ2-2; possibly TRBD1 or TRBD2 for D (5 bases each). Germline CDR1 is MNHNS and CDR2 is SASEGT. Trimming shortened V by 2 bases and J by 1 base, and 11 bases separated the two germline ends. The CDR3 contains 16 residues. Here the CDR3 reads CASSEYEGRNTGELFF. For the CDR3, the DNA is TGTGCCAGCAGTGAATATGAGGGACGGAACACCGGGGAGCTGTTTTTT.

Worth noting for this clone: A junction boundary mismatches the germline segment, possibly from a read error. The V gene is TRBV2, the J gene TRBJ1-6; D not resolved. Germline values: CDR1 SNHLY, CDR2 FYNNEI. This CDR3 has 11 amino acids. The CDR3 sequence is CASSEARSQRF. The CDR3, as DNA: TGTGCCAGCAGTGAAGCGCGTAGTCAGCGCTTT. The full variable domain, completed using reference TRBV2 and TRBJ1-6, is EPEVTQTPSHQVTQMGQEVILRCVPISNHLYFYWYRQILGQKVEFLVSFYNNEISEKSEIFDDQFSVERPDGSNFTLKIRSTKLEDSAMYFCASSEARSQRFGNGTRLTVT.

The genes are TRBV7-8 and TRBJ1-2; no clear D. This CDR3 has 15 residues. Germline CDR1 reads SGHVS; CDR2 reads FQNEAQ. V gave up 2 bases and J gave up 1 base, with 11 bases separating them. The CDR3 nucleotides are TGTGCCAGCAGCTTAAGACTGGCAAATAACTATGGCTACACCTTC. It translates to CASSLRLANNYGYTF.

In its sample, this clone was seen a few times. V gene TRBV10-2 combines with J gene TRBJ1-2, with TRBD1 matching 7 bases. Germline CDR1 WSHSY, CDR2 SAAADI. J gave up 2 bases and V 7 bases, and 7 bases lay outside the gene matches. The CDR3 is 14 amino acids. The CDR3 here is CASIPTGPNYGYTF. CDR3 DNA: TGCGCCAGCATCCCGACAGGGCCGAACTATGGCTACACCTTC.

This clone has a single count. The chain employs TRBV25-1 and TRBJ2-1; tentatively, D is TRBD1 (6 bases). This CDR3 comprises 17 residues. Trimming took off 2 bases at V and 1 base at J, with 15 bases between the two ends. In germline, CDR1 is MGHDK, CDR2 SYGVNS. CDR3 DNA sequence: TGTGCCAGCAGTGAAGCAACAGGGTCCCATTCCTACAATGAGCAGTTCTTC. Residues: CASSEATGSHSYNEQFF.

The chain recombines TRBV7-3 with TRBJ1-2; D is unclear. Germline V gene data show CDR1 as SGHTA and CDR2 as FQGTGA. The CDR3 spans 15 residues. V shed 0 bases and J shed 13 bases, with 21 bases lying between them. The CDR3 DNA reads TGTGCCAGCAGCTTAACTGGTGGACGGATCGAATGGCTCACCTTC. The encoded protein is CASSLTGGRIEWLTF.

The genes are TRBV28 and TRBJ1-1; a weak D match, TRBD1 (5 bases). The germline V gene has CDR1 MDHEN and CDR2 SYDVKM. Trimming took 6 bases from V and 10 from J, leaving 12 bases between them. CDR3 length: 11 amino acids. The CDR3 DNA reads TGTGCCAGCAGCGTCAGGGAGGGAGCTTTCTTT. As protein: CASSVREGAFF.

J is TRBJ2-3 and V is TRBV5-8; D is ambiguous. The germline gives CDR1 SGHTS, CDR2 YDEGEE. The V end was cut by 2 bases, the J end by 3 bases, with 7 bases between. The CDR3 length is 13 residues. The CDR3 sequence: CASSFGDTDTQYF. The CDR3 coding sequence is TGTGCCAGCAGCTTCGGCGATACAGATACGCAGTATTTT.

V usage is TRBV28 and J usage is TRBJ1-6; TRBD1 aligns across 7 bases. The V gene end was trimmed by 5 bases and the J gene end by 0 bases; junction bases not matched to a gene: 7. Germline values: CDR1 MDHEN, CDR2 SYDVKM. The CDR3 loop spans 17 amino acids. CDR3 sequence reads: CASSAQGWDSYNSPLHF. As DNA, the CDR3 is TGTGCCAGCAGTGCACAGGGGTGGGACTCCTATAATTCACCCCTCCACTTT.

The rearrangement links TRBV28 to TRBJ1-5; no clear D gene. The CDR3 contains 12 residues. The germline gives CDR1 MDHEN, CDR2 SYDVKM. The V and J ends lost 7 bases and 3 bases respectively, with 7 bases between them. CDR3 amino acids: CASTQYNQPQHF. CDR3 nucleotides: TGTGCCAGCACGCAATACAATCAGCCCCAGCATTTT.

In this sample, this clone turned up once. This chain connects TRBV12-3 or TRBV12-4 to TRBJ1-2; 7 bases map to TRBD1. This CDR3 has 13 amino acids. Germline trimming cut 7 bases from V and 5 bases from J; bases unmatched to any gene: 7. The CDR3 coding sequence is TGTGCCAGCACCCCGACAGGGAATTATGGCTACACCTTC. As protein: CASTPTGNYGYTF.

The CDR3 sequence is CASSTRDGFYTEAFF. CDR3 DNA sequence: TGTGCCAGCAGCACTCGGGACGGATTCTACACTGAAGCTTTCTTT. The V and J genes are TRBV9 and TRBJ1-1, with D possibly matching TRBD1 (5 bases). Germline lookup yields CDR1 SGDLS and CDR2 YYNGEE. This CDR3 spans 15 amino acids. Trimming left V 4 bases short and J 3 bases short, with 16 bases between.

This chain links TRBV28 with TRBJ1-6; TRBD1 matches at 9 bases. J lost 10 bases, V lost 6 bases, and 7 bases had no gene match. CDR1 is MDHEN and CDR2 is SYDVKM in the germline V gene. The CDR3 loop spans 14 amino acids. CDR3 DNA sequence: TGTGCCAGCAGACCCACAGGGGGCGTATCACCCCTCCACTTT. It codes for CASRPTGGVSPLHF.

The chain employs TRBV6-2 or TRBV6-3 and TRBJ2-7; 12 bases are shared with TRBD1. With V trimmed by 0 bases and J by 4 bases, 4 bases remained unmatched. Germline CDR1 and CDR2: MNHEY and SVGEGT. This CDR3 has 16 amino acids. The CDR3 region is CASSYSGQGALYEQYF. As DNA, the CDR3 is TGTGCCAGCAGTTACTCGGGACAGGGGGCATTGTACGAGCAGTACTTC.

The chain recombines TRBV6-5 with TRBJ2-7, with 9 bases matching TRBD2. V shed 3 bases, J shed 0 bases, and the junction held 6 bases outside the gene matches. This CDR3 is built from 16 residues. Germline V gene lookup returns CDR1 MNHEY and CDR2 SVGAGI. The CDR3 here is CASSYSWTSASYEQYF. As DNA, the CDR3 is TGTGCCAGCAGTTATTCATGGACTAGCGCCTCCTACGAGCAGTACTTC.

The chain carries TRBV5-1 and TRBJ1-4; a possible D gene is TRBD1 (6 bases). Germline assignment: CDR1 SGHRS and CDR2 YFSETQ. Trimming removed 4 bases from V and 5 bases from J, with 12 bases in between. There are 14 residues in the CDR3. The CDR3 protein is CASSLGQANEKLFF. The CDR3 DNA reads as TGCGCCAGCAGCCTGGGACAAGCGAATGAAAAACTGTTTTTT.

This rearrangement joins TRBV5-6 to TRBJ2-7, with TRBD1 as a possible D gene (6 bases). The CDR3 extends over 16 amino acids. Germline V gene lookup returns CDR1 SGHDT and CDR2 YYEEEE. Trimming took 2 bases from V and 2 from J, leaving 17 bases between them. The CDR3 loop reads CASSFEWTDNAYEQYF. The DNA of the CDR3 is TGTGCCAGCAGCTTCGAATGGACAGACAACGCCTACGAGCAGTACTTC.

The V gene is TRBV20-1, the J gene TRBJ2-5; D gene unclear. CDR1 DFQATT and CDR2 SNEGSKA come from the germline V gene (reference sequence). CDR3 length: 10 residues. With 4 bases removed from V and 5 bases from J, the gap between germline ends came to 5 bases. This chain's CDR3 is CSAIGETQYF. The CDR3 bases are TGCAGTGCTATCGGGGAGACCCAGTACTTC.

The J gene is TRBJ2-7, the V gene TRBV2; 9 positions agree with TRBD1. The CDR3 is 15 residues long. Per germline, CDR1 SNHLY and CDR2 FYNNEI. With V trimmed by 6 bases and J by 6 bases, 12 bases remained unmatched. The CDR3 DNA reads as TGTGCCAGCAGCGTTAAGGGACAGGGTTCGGGCGAGCAGTACTTC. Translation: CASSVKGQGSGEQYF. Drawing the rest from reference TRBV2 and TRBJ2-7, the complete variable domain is EPEVTQTPSHQVTQMGQEVILRCVPISNHLYFYWYRQILGQKVEFLVSFYNNEISEKSEIFDDQFSVERPDGSNFTLKIRSTKLEDSAMYFCASSVKGQGSGEQYFGPGTRLTVT.

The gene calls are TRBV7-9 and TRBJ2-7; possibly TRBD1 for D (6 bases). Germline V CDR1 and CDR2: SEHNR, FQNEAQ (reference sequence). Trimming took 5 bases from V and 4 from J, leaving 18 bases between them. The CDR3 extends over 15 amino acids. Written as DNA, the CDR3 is TGTGCCAGCAGCCCATCCAGGGGATTCGGGTACGAGCAGTACTTC. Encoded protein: CASSPSRGFGYEQYF.